Below are 9 T cell receptor beta chains sequenced from a single sample in a study of T cell responses to AZD1222 COVID-19 vaccine. Profiled with immunoSEQ multiplex PCR; TCRdb holds only in-frame clones, not every one. The table has roughly 180,000 clones, about 91% seen once; the top ten hold approximately 2%. The starting material was peripheral blood, obtained on day 0 of AZD1222 vaccination. The receptors were sampled from an adult in good health.

V usage is TRBV18 and J usage is TRBJ1-6; no reliable D call. CDR3 length: 15 amino acids. Trimming stripped 1 base from V and 5 bases from J, with 9 bases between. The germline V gene encodes CDR1 KGHSH and CDR2 LQKENI. The CDR3 sequence: CASSPLPGNNSPLHF. CDR3 sequence (DNA): TGTGCCAGCTCACCACTGCCAGGCAATAATTCACCCCTCCACTTT.

The chain carries TRBV9 and TRBJ1-5, with D possibly matching TRBD1 (5 bases). The CDR3 sequence is 14 residues long. Germline assignment: CDR1 SGDLS and CDR2 YYNGEE. V dropped 0 bases and J dropped 3 bases, with 7 bases sitting between them. CDR3 DNA: TGTGCCAGCAGCGTAGGACAGAACAATCAGCCCCAGCATTTT. Its protein is CASSVGQNNQPQHF.

This chain's CDR3 is CASSQRTGTYEQYF. DNA of the CDR3: TGTGCCAGCAGCCAGAGAACCGGTACCTACGAGCAGTACTTC. The J gene is TRBJ2-7, the V gene TRBV14; D is unresolved. V lost 3 bases to trimming and J lost 2 bases, with 11 bases between them. This CDR3 spans 14 amino acids. CDR1 and CDR2 from the germline V gene are SGHDN and FVKESK. The full variable domain, its missing parts supplied by reference TRBV14 and TRBJ2-7, is EAGVTQFPSHSVIEKGQTVTLRCDPISGHDNLYWYRRVMGKEIKFLLHFVKESKQDESGMPNNRFLAERTGGTYSTLKVQPAELEDSGVYFCASSQRTGTYEQYFGPGTRLTVT.

This clone was seen a few times. The gene calls are TRBV5-6 and TRBJ2-7, with TRBD1 identical over 9 bases. Trimming took 4 bases from V and 2 from J; bases not matched to a gene: 4. Germline V gene sequence: CDR1 SGHDT, CDR2 YYEEEE. The CDR3 sequence is 14 residues long. The CDR3 here is CASSLDRGAYEQYF. CDR3 bases: TGTGCCAGCAGCCTGGACAGGGGCGCCTACGAGCAGTACTTC. The whole variable domain, filled in from reference TRBV5-6 and TRBJ2-7, reads DAGVTQSPTHLIKTRGQQVTLRCSPKSGHDTVSWYQQALGQGPQFIFQYYEEEERQRGNFPDRFSGHQFPNYSSELNVNALLLGDSALYLCASSLDRGAYEQYFGPGTRLTVT.

This clone was counted a single time. The gene calls are TRBV3-1 (or the pseudogene TRBV3-2) and TRBJ1-2; D unclear. Per the germline V gene, CDR1 is LGHDT and CDR2 is YNNKEL (reference sequence). V shed 4 bases and J shed 4 bases, with 13 bases lying between them. The CDR3 is 14 residues long. This CDR3 reads CASSPQVRAYGYTF. The CDR3 DNA is TGTGCCAGCAGCCCCCAGGTACGTGCCTATGGCTACACCTTC.

The chain is built from TRBV9 and TRBJ2-1; weak D call: TRBD2 (5 bases). The CDR3 runs to 15 residues. Deletions cut 0 bases from V and 4 bases from J, with 11 bases between. Looked up from germline, CDR1 is SGDLS and CDR2 is YYNGEE. CDR3 in DNA: TGTGCCAGCAGCGTAGGGATGGCGGGTTACAATGAGCAGTTCTTC. Encoded protein: CASSVGMAGYNEQFF. Together with reference TRBV9 and TRBJ2-1, the CDR3 gives the full variable domain: DSGVTQTPKHLITATGQRVTLRCSPRSGDLSVYWYQQSLDQGLQFLIQYYNGEERAKGNILERFSAQQFPDLHSELNLSSLELGDSALYFCASSVGMAGYNEQFFGPGTRLTVL.

The J gene is TRBJ1-6, the V gene TRBV27; 8 bases fit TRBD1. V gave up 3 bases and J gave up 2 bases; unmatched junction bases: 9. This CDR3 has 18 residues. Germline V gene sequence: CDR1 MNHEY, CDR2 SMNVEV (reference sequence). CDR3 DNA sequence: TGTGCCAGCAGTTTCTCGATGGACAGGGCGCCCTATAATTCACCCCTCCACTTT. Amino acids: CASSFSMDRAPYNSPLHF.

The chain is built from TRBV7-2 and TRBJ2-7; TRBD1 agrees at 9 bases. V lost 5 bases and J lost 4; bases outside the gene matches: 6. Per germline, CDR1 SGHTA and CDR2 FQGNSA. The CDR3 sequence is 14 residues long. The CDR3 DNA is TGTGCCAGCAGCCTTCGGACAGGGGATTACGAGCAGTACTTC. As protein: CASSLRTGDYEQYF.

V gene TRBV28 combines with J gene TRBJ1-6; 8 bases match TRBD1. The ends lost 5 bases at V and 9 bases at J; junction bases unmatched: 9. The CDR3 has 15 amino acids. Germline V gene lookup returns CDR1 MDHEN and CDR2 SYDVKM. CDR3 protein: CASSLNSGGASPLHF. CDR3 bases: TGTGCCAGCAGTCTTAATTCAGGGGGCGCTTCACCCCTCCACTTT. The complete variable domain, with remaining parts taken from reference TRBV28 and TRBJ1-6, reads DVKVTQSSRYLVKRTGEKVFLECVQDMDHENMFWYRQDPGLGLRLIYFSYDVKMKEKGDIPEGYSVSREKKERFSLILESASTNQTSMYLCASSLNSGGASPLHFGNGTRLTVT.